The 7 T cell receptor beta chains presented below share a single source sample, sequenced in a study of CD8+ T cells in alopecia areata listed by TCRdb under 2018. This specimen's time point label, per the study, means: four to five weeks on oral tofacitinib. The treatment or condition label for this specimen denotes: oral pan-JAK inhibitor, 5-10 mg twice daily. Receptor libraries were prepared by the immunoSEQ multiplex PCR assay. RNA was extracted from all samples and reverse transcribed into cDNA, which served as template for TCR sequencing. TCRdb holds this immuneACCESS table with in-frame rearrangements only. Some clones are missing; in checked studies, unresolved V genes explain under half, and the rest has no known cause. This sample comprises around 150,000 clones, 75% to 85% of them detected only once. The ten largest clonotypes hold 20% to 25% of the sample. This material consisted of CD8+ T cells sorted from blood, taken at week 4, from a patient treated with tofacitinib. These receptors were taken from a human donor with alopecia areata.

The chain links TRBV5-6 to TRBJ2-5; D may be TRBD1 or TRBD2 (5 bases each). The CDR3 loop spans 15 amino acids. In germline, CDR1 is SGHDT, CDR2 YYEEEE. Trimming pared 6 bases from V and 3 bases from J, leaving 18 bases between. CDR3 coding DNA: TGTGCCAGCACCATCGCCGGGACGGTTAAAGAGACCCAGTACTTC. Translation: CASTIAGTVKETQYF.

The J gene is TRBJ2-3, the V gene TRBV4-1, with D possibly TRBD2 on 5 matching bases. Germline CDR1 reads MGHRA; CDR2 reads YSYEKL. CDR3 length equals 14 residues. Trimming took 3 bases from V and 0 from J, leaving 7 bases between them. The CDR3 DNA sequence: TGCGCCAGCAGCCACGAGCGGAGCACAGATACGCAGTATTTT. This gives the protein CASSHERSTDTQYF.

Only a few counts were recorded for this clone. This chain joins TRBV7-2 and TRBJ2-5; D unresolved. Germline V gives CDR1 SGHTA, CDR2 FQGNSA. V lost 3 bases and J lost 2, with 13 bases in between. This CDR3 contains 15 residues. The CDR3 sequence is CASSFTLVRQETQYF. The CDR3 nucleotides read TGTGCCAGCAGCTTCACTTTAGTACGTCAAGAGACCCAGTACTTC.

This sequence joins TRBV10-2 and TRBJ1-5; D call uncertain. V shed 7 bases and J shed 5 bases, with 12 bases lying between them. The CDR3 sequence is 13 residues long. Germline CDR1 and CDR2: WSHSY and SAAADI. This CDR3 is CASTSIVDQPQHF. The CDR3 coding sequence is TGCGCCAGCACCTCGATCGTCGATCAGCCCCAGCATTTT.

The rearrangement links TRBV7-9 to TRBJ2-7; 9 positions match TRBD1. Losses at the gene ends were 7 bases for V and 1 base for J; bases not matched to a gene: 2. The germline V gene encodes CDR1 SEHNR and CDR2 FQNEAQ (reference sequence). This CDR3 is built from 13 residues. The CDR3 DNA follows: TGTGCCAGCACCGGACAGGGGTCCTACGAGCAGTACTTC. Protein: CASTGQGSYEQYF.

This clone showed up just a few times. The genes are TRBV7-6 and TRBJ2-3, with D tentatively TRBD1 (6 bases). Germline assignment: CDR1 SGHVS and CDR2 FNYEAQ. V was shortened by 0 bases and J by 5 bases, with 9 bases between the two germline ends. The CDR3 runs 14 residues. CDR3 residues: CASSLAPGVDTQYF. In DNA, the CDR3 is TGTGCCAGCAGCTTAGCTCCAGGGGTAGATACGCAGTATTTT.

This CDR3 reads CASSPEGRDEQYF. CDR3 coding DNA: TGCGCCAGCAGCCCAGAAGGGCGGGACGAGCAGTACTTC. The chain carries TRBV4-1 and TRBJ2-7; the D gene is possibly TRBD2 (5 bases). Trimming took off 4 bases at V and 5 bases at J, with 12 bases between the two ends. This CDR3 has 13 residues. Germline V gene lookup returns CDR1 MGHRA and CDR2 YSYEKL.